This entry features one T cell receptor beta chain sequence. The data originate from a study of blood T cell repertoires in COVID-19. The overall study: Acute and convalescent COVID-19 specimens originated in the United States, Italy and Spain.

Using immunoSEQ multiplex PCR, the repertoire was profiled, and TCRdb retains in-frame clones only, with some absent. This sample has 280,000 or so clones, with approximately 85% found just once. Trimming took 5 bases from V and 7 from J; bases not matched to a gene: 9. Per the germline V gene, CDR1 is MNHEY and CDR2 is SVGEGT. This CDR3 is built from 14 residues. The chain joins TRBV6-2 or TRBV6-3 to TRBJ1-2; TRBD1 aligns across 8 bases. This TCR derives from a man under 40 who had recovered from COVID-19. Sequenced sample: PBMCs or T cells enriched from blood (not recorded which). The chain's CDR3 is CASSPGQGLFGYTF. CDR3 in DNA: TGTGCCAGCAGTCCCGGACAGGGCTTGTTTGGCTACACCTTC.